The present T cell receptor (beta chain) was sequenced within a study of beta chain features in type 1 diabetes. Trimming removed 8 bases from V and 3 bases from J; junction bases left unmatched: 10. The CDR3 sequence is 15 residues long. Germline CDR1 reads MNHNY; CDR2 reads SVGAGI (reference sequence). With regard to this clone: The antigen remains undetermined.

The investigators reverse transcribed all of the isolated RNA, so they sequenced expressed TCRB transcripts. The data were produced by immunoSEQ multiplex PCR, yet TCRdb's version contains in-frame clones alone and is incomplete. The table shows roughly 70,000 clones, with 49% occurring only once. Study results and limitations: Whether HLA type influences TCRB rearrangement remained unresolved here. Shortening that was moderate but significant affected the TCRB CDR3s of Type 1 diabetes patients in all four CD4+ subsets. Reduced insertions and increased deletions marked VDJ junctions in type 1 diabetes patients.

V usage is TRBV6-6 and J usage is TRBJ2-7; 10 positions match TRBD1. This TCR was sampled from a man aged 30 to 45 with type 1 diabetes. The material sequenced was central memory CD4+ T cells from blood. DNA for the CDR3: TGTGCCAGCCTCCCCGGGACAGGGGTCCGCTACGAGCAGTACTTC. Translation gives CASLPGTGVRYEQYF.